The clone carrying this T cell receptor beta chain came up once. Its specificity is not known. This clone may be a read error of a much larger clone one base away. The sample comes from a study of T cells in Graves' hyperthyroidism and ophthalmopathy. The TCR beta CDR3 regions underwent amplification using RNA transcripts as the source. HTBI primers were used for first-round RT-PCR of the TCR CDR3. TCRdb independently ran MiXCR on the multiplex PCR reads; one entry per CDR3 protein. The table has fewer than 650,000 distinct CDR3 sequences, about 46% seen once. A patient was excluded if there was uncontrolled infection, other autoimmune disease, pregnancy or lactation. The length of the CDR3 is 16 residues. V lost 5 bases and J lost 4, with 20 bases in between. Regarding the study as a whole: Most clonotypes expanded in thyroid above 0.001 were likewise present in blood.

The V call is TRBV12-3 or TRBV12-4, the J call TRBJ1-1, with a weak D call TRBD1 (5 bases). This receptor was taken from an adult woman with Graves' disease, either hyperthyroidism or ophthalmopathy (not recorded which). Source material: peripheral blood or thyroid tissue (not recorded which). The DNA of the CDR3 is TGTGCCAGCAGTCAAGGATATGGACATGGAGGCACTGAAGCTTTCTTT. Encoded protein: CASSQGYGHGGTEAFF.